The entry that follows covers one T cell receptor beta chain sequence. Its antigen remains unidentified. All patients experienced relapse after autologous stem cell transplantation, and brentuximab vedotin exposure was variable. This record comes from a study of PD-1 blockade in classical Hodgkin lymphoma. As for the study in general: Administration of nivolumab to patients was at 3 mg/kg intravenously every 2 weeks. Findings and caveats of the study: Unlike CD8+ TCR diversity, which did not rise significantly by C4D1, CD4+ TCR diversity did. Complete responders entered with baseline diversity on par with newly diagnosed patients, the results showed.

This CDR3 region has 13 residues. V shed 3 bases and J shed 2 bases, with 7 bases lying between them. The germline CDR1 and CDR2 sequences are MNHEY and SMNVEV (reference sequence). Clones were read by immunoSEQ multiplex PCR, and TCRdb kept only the in-frame ones, dropping some. The table lists under 15,000 clones, around four fifths of them singletons, with around 20% in the top ten. The sample in question was peripheral blood mononuclear cells (PBMCs), obtained at baseline. The chain joins TRBV27 to TRBJ1-1, with D unclear. The source of this sequence is a human donor with classical Hodgkin lymphoma. This CDR3 reads CASSLWGNTEAFF. The CDR3 nucleotides read TGTGCCAGCAGTTTGTGGGGAAACACTGAAGCTTTCTTT.